The 14 T cell receptor beta chains listed next were all sequenced from one sample in a study of blood T cell repertoires in COVID-19. Libraries were prepared by immunoSEQ multiplex PCR; TCRdb keeps only in-frame clonotypes and omits some of them. Of under 300,000 clones listed, roughly 89% were seen once; the top ten hold approximately 5%. The sample was peripheral blood. The receptors shown here come from a woman in her thirties or forties who had recovered from COVID-19.

The V and J genes are TRBV6-1 and TRBJ2-7, with 13 bases that match TRBD2. Germline V lookup: CDR1 MNHNS, CDR2 SASEGT. The CDR3 contains 16 residues. The ends lost 4 bases at V and 3 bases at J; junction bases unmatched: 6. In DNA form, the CDR3 reads TGTGCCAGCAGTGCTCAACTAGCGGGAGGGATCTACGAGCAGTACGTC. Its translation is CASSAQLAGGIYEQYV.

A note on this clone: Without the conserved terminal phenylalanine or tryptophan, this CDR3 likely stems from a read error. The limits of the CDR3 on the DNA are not certain, so only TCRdb's listed CDR3 is given. The chain is built from TRBV24-1 and TRBJ1-1; the D call in the table, TRBD1, was not verified against the DNA. Germline CDR1 KGHDR, CDR2 SFDVKD. The CDR3 length is 9 residues, termini included. CDR3 region: CATSDGDMR.

The CDR3 coding sequence is TGTGCCAGCAGCCGTTGGGTGGCCGGGTCGCATGCTAGCACAGATACGCAGTATTTT. Translated, it gives CASSRWVAGSHASTDTQYF. The gene calls are TRBV7-2 and TRBJ2-3; the D is unclear. The V end was cut by 5 bases, the J end by 0 bases, with 24 bases between. The CDR3 is made up of 19 amino acids. The V gene's germline CDR1 is SGHTA and CDR2 FQGNSA.

As DNA, the CDR3 is TGTGCCAGCAGCCCGGGGGTTTACAATGAGCAGTTCTTC. This translates into CASSPGVYNEQFF. The rearrangement joins TRBV7-9 to TRBJ2-1; TRBD2 might be the D (6 bases). The length of the CDR3 is 13 residues. The V gene lost 5 bases and the J gene lost 4 bases, with 9 bases spanning the gap. The germline CDR1 and CDR2 sequences are SEHNR and FQNEAQ (reference sequence).

This sequence joins TRBV30 and TRBJ1-1; tentative D call: TRBD1 (5 bases). CDR1 is GTSNPN and CDR2 is SVGIG in the germline V gene (reference sequence). The CDR3 runs to 12 residues. V was clipped by 7 bases and J by 4 bases, with 13 bases between them. The CDR3 sequence: CASRGQTTEAFF. As DNA, the CDR3 is TGTGCCTCGAGGGGCCAAACCACTGAAGCTTTCTTT.

The chain uses TRBV2 and TRBJ2-3; the match to TRBD2 covers 11 bases. CDR1 and CDR2 (germline): SNHLY, FYNNEI. The CDR3 consists of 15 residues. Trimming at V came to 7 bases and at J to 8 bases, leaving 11 bases not matched to a gene. CDR3 residues: CASIPLAGASGTQYF. CDR3 nucleotides: TGTGCCAGCATACCACTAGCGGGGGCCTCGGGTACGCAGTATTTT.

The chain links TRBV30 to TRBJ2-5, with D unresolved. Germline V gene lookup returns CDR1 GTSNPN and CDR2 SVGIG (reference sequence). Trimming left V 0 bases short and J 2 bases short, with 10 bases between. The CDR3 is made up of 14 amino acids. The CDR3 DNA follows: TGTGCCTGGAGTGTTTATCAGGCTCAAGAGACCCAGTACTTC. This encodes CAWSVYQAQETQYF.

The chain recombines TRBV11-2 with TRBJ1-1; 9 bases line up with TRBD1. V shed 0 bases, J shed 4 bases, and the junction held 3 bases outside the gene matches. Germline V lookup: CDR1 SGHAT, CDR2 FQNNGV. This CDR3 region has 15 residues. The CDR3: CASSLEGTGSTEAFF. CDR3 DNA sequence: TGTGCCAGCAGCTTAGAAGGGACAGGGAGCACTGAAGCTTTCTTT.

The chain employs TRBV5-7 and TRBJ2-3; D is uncertain. TRBV5-7 is assigned to the ORF class and has an uncertain function. V lost 4 bases to trimming and J lost 8 bases, with 11 bases between them. This CDR3 region has 12 residues. CDR3 region: CASSVDIGTQYF. In DNA form, the CDR3 reads TGTGCCAGCAGCGTAGACATCGGTACGCAGTATTTT.

The rearrangement joins TRBV3-1 (or the pseudogene TRBV3-2) to TRBJ2-3; tentative D call: TRBD1 (5 bases). CDR1 is LGHDT, CDR2 YNNKEL, per germline (reference sequence). CDR3 size: 13 residues. V gave up 3 bases and J gave up 1 base, with 5 bases separating them. The CDR3, as DNA: TGTGCCAGCAGCCAGACAGGCACAGATACGCAGTATTTT. Encoded protein: CASSQTGTDTQYF.

This chain links TRBV10-3 with TRBJ2-5; weak D call: TRBD2 (5 bases). Germline V gene sequence: CDR1 ENHRY, CDR2 SYGVKD. CDR3 length equals 13 residues. V was shortened by 6 bases and J by 2 bases, with 10 bases between the two germline ends. Here the CDR3 DNA reads TGTGCCATCAGGACCGGGGTTCAAGAGACCCAGTACTTC. Translating gives CAIRTGVQETQYF.

The sample holds one count of this clone. The rearrangement uses TRBV7-2 and TRBJ2-1; tentatively, D is TRBD2 (6 bases). The CDR3 contains 16 residues. Germline V CDR1 and CDR2: SGHTA, FQGNSA. Trimming took off 6 bases at V and 0 bases at J, with 15 bases between the two ends. The CDR3 sequence: CASSKPRGSSYNEQFF. CDR3 bases: TGTGCCAGCAGTAAACCCCGGGGGAGCTCCTACAATGAGCAGTTCTTC.

The gene calls are TRBV19 and TRBJ2-3, with D maybe TRBD2 (5 bases). This CDR3 has 15 amino acids. V was trimmed by 3 bases and J by 4 bases, leaving 14 bases between them. Germline V gives CDR1 LNHDA, CDR2 SQIVND (reference sequence). DNA for the CDR3: TGTGCCAGTAGTATGGACGGCCTCGGGGCAGATACGCAGTATTTT. This codes for CASSMDGLGADTQYF.

The V and J genes are TRBV12-3 or TRBV12-4 and TRBJ1-6, with 7 bases aligning to TRBD1. J was trimmed by 10 bases and V by 5 bases; bases with no gene match: 5. The CDR3 length is 13 residues. The CDR3 protein is CASSPTGKSPLHF. DNA of the CDR3: TGTGCCAGCAGTCCGACAGGGAAATCACCCCTCCACTTT.